This T cell receptor beta chain came from a study of blood T cell repertoires in COVID-19. This CDR3 is 16 amino acids long. Deletions cut 0 bases from V and 0 bases from J, with 12 bases between. The V gene's germline CDR1 is SGDLS and CDR2 YYNGEE. Assay used: immunoSEQ multiplex PCR; TCRdb lists only in-frame clones, some missing. The sample records some 300,000 clones, about 90% being singletons. The clonotype comes from a woman aged 50 to 60 with COVID-19, enrolled during active disease. The rearrangement uses TRBV9 and TRBJ1-1; no firm D call. Sequenced sample: peripheral blood. CDR3 amino acids: CASSVASGGLNTEAFF. For the CDR3, the DNA is TGTGCCAGCAGCGTAGCTAGCGGAGGGCTGAACACTGAAGCTTTCTTT.